The rows below give T cell receptor beta chains drawn from one sample of a study of cytomegalovirus exposure and HLA in healthy donors. This table comes from immunoSEQ multiplex PCR, and its TCRdb copy is limited to in-frame clones, with some not included. Of some 77,000 clones listed, about 94% are singletons. Sequenced sample: PBMCs. All receptors come from a man between 18 and 29 years old in good health and CMV-seropositive. CDR3s include the opening cysteine and the closing phenylalanine or tryptophan. The D gene is left open where the match is weak. Where a row states a size, it is once, few, many or the class of an expanded clone; other rows omit it.

clone size,D gene,V gene,J gene,CDR3 DNA,CDR3 protein
.,TRBD2,TRBV19,TRBJ2-4,TGTGCCAGTAGTATTGATAGCGGGAGTGCCAAAAACATTCAGTACTTC,CASSIDSGSAKNIQYF
.,TRBD1,TRBV9,TRBJ1-2,TGTGCCAGCAGCGCGACAGGGGTGACTTTCTATGGCTACACCTTC,CASSATGVTFYGYTF
.,TRBD1,TRBV6-5,TRBJ1-2,TGTGCCAGCAGTTACGGCAGGGGGCTTGGCAATGGCTACACCTTC,CASSYGRGLGNGYTF
.,.,TRBV7-6,TRBJ1-1,TGTGCCAGCAGCTTACAGACAGGAGGCATGAACACTGAAGCTTTCTTT,CASSLQTGGMNTEAFF
.,TRBD2,TRBV7-6,TRBJ2-2,TGTGCCAGCAAGGGACTAGCGGCCGGGGAGCTGTTTTTT,CASKGLAAGELFF
.,TRBD2,TRBV11-3,TRBJ2-3,TGTGCCAGCAGCCCTTGGACTAGCGGGGAAGCAGATACGCAGTATTTT,CASSPWTSGEADTQYF
once,.,TRBV30,TRBJ1-2,TGTGCCTGGAGTGTAATGGGCAGCCTACCCTACACCTTC,CAWSVMGSLPYTF
medium-sized,TRBD1,TRBV6-1,TRBJ1-3,TGTGCCAGCAGTGGAACAGGGGAAGGTGGAAACACCATATATTTT,CASSGTGEGGNTIYF
.,.,TRBV9,TRBJ2-7,TGTGCCAGCAGCGTAGGAAGGGGCGAGTACGAGCAGTACTTC,CASSVGRGEYEQYF
.,TRBD2,TRBV4-2,TRBJ2-7,TGTGCCAGCAGCCAAGCGGGAGGATCCTACGAGCAGTACTTC,CASSQAGGSYEQYF
once,TRBD1,TRBV6-1,TRBJ2-7,TGTGCCAGCAAGCTACAGACAGGGTACGAGCAGTACTTC,CASKLQTGYEQYF
.,.,TRBV29-1,TRBJ1-2,TGCAGCGTTGGTAAAAGCCATGGCTACACCTTC,CSVGKSHGYTF
.,TRBD1,TRBV2,TRBJ1-1,TGTGCCAGCAATCCACTTAGGGACAGCATTTTGAACACTGAAGCTTTCTTT,CASNPLRDSILNTEAFF
.,.,TRBV29-1,TRBJ2-5,TGCAGCGAAAGCAACCGCGGGATAGGGGAGACCCAGTACTTC,CSESNRGIGETQYF
.,.,TRBV19,TRBJ2-1,TGTGCCAGTAGTATGGTACTAGGGAACAATGAGCAGTTCTTC,CASSMVLGNNEQFF
.,.,TRBV5-1,TRBJ1-3,TGCGCCAGCAGCTTGGAATCAGGGGCGGGAAACACCATATATTTT,CASSLESGAGNTIYF
.,TRBD1,TRBV5-1,TRBJ2-5,TGCGCCAGCAGCTTGGAAGGGACAGGGGAGGAGACCCAGTACTTC,CASSLEGTGEETQYF
.,TRBD1,TRBV4-2,TRBJ2-1,TGTGCCAGCAGCTCCGGGACAGGCCTACTTAATGAGCAGTTCTTC,CASSSGTGLLNEQFF
.,TRBD1,TRBV11-2,TRBJ1-5,TGTGCCAGCAGCCCCGGACAGGGGATAAATCAGCCCCAGCATTTT,CASSPGQGINQPQHF
.,.,TRBV7-2,TRBJ2-3,TGTGCCAGCAGCTTAGCTCCGTCGGATACGCAGTATTTT,CASSLAPSDTQYF
once,.,TRBV5-6,TRBJ2-7,TGTGCCAGCAGCCCGGGGAGCCGAAGCTCCTACGAGCAGTACTTC,CASSPGSRSSYEQYF
.,.,TRBV28,TRBJ1-3,TGTGCCAGCAGCCCCCAGGGCTCTGGAAACACCATATATTTT,CASSPQGSGNTIYF
.,.,TRBV6-5,TRBJ1-1,TGTGCCAGCAGTTACCGGGGGGTTGAAGCTTTCTTT,CASSYRGVEAFF
.,.,TRBV5-3,TRBJ1-1,TGTGCCAGAAGCCCGGGCGGGGCCCTCGACGCTTTCTTT,CARSPGGALDAFF
.,.,TRBV6-1,TRBJ1-5,TGTGCCAGCAGTGAAGCGGGAGGGCGGGCCAATCAGCCCCAGCATTTT,CASSEAGGRANQPQHF
.,.,TRBV6-6,TRBJ1-2,TGTGCCAGCAGTCAAGCGGGGGCGACCTATGGCTACACCTTC,CASSQAGATYGYTF
.,.,TRBV28,TRBJ2-4,TGTGCCAGCAGTTCCCGGAAAAACATTCAGTACTTC,CASSSRKNIQYF
.,.,TRBV7-2,TRBJ2-1,TGTGCCAGCAGCCCCACCCGGGACTGGGATGAGCAGTTCTTC,CASSPTRDWDEQFF
.,.,TRBV7-9,TRBJ1-5,TGTGCCAGCAGCTTAGAAGGTCGAGGGCCCCAGCATTTT,CASSLEGRGPQHF
.,TRBD1,TRBV28,TRBJ1-5,TGTGCCAGCAGTTTCGGGTGGTTAGGGACAGGGGGCGTGGGGGTCAATCAGCCCCAGCATTTT,CASSFGWLGTGGVGVNQPQHF
.,TRBD1,TRBV7-2,TRBJ1-2,TGTGCCAGCAGCCTGAGAACTACCCCGGGACAGGGGACTTATGGCTACACCTTC,CASSLRTTPGQGTYGYTF
.,TRBD2,TRBV5-1,TRBJ2-3,TGCGCCAGTGCCCGGGGGGGTAGTACAGATACGCAGTATTTT,CASARGGSTDTQYF
.,.,TRBV5-1,TRBJ1-5,TGCGCCAGCAGTGGACGGCCGTATGGAGGCCATCAGCCCCAGCATTTT,CASSGRPYGGHQPQHF
.,TRBD1,TRBV2,TRBJ1-2,TGTGCCAGCAGCGAAAGGACAGGTACGAGTGGCTACACCTTC,CASSERTGTSGYTF
once,.,TRBV4-2,TRBJ2-1,TGTGCCAGCAGCCAGGCCTCTGATTCCTACAATGAGCAGTTCTTC,CASSQASDSYNEQFF
few,TRBD2,TRBV10-1,TRBJ2-7,TGCGCCAGCAGTGATGAGCGGGATCCTACCTACGAGCAGTACTTC,CASSDERDPTYEQYF
.,.,TRBV4-1,TRBJ2-5,TGCGCCAGCAGCCAAGAGAGACAGCAAGAGACCCAGTACTTC,CASSQERQQETQYF
.,.,TRBV18,TRBJ1-4,TGTGCCAGCTCACAAACTGCAACTAATGAAAAACTGTTTTTT,CASSQTATNEKLFF
.,.,TRBV23-1,TRBJ1-2,TGCGCCAGCAGTCCCCTAGGTAGGGGCCATGGCTACACCTTC,CASSPLGRGHGYTF
.,TRBD1,TRBV7-6,TRBJ2-7,TGTGCCAGCAGCTTAGGGACAGGTCCCCACGAGCAGTACTTC,CASSLGTGPHEQYF
.,TRBD1,TRBV27,TRBJ2-7,TGTGCCAGCAGTTTTAGGGACAGGGTCTCCTACGAGCAGTACTTC,CASSFRDRVSYEQYF
.,TRBD2,TRBV4-1,TRBJ2-7,TGCGCCAGCAGCCAATCTGGTGGGAGGGCCCACGAGCAGTACTTC,CASSQSGGRAHEQYF
.,.,TRBV28,TRBJ1-1,TGTGCCAGCATTAAGGGGCAGTTCAACACTGAAGCTTTCTTT,CASIKGQFNTEAFF
.,.,TRBV9,TRBJ2-1,TGTGCCAGCAGCGTAAGACTTAGGGACTCGAACTACAATGAGCAGTTCTTC,CASSVRLRDSNYNEQFF
.,.,TRBV9,TRBJ2-5,TGTGCCAGCAGCGCCACCGGGAGCCAAGAGACCCAGTACTTC,CASSATGSQETQYF
.,TRBD2,TRBV11-2,TRBJ2-1,TGTGCCAGCAGCAGGACTAGCGGGAGCCACTACAATGAGCAGTTCTTC,CASSRTSGSHYNEQFF
.,TRBD2,TRBV5-1,TRBJ2-7,TGCGCCAGCAGGATGAGCGGGAAAGAGGAGCAGTACTTC,CASRMSGKEEQYF
.,TRBD1,TRBV28,TRBJ2-5,TGTGCCAGCAGTCGGACAGGGGGGTTCCAAGAGACCCAGTACTTC,CASSRTGGFQETQYF
.,TRBD1,TRBV19,TRBJ2-5,TGTGCCAGTAGTATTCTGGACAGGGCCGTCGAGACCCAGTACTTC,CASSILDRAVETQYF
.,.,TRBV14,TRBJ2-3,TGTGCCAGCAGCCAAGATTCCCTTAAGAGGGAGACAGATACGCAGTATTTT,CASSQDSLKRETDTQYF
.,.,TRBV6-5,TRBJ2-7,TGTGCCAGCAGTTACTCGGCGGGGTTTGCCTACGAGCAGTACTTC,CASSYSAGFAYEQYF